Below, one T cell receptor beta chain is given with its context. This clone's antigen is unknown. Within one base of it there is no much larger clone, and no base qualities were kept. Libraries were constructed by the immunoSEQ multiplex PCR assay. Imported from immuneACCESS, the table was reduced by TCRdb to in-frame sequences with V and J called. These copies leave out some clones; in studies compared against another copy, an unresolved V gene accounts for under half, and the cause of the remainder is not known. This sample has hundreds of thousands of clones in its table, and 85% to 95% of those were observed once. The ten top clones hold approximately 0.02% of the sample. CDR1 and CDR2 are drawn from the germline V gene (reference sequence): LNHDA, SQIVND. Trimming leaves V shorter by 10 bases and J shorter by 4 bases, with the junction holding 18 bases beyond the gene matches. The CDR3 spans 16 residues, from the cysteine through the phenylalanine. Only CDR3 DNA is held: 48 bases, read in frame from base 1.

These data belong to a study of shared T cell receptors in the human thymus (dated by TCRdb to the early 2020s). With regard to the full study: The study investigated the way shared, self-reactive T-cell receptor alpha chains are produced in the human thymus.

This receptor was obtained from a human donor. The sequenced sample consisted of thymocytes. The chain was built from TRBV19 and TRBJ2-7, and TRBD2 aligns with 8 junction nucleotides. The DNA sequence is given as TGTGCCATCAAAAGGTCCGGACTAGCAAGACCATACGAGCAGTACTTC. This encodes CAIKRSGLARPYEQYF. With the rest looked up from the reference TRBV19 and TRBJ2-7 genes rather than sequenced, the full variable domain is DGGITQSPKYLFRKEGQNVTLSCEQNLNHDAMYWYRQDPGQGLRLIYYSQIVNDFQKGDIAEGYSVSREKKESFPLTVTSAQKNPTAFYLCAIKRSGLARPYEQYFGPGTRLTVT.